A selection of T cell receptor beta chains follows, all from one sample in a study of blood T cell repertoires in COVID-19. Method: immunoSEQ multiplex PCR; TCRdb's copy keeps in-frame clones and lacks some. The table includes under 250,000 clones, around 78% detected once. Sequencing was done on a sample of peripheral blood. The source is a woman aged 70 to 79 with active or convalescent COVID-19. Both conserved end residues are part of each CDR3. Fields, in order: clone size, V gene, J gene, D gene, CDR3 DNA, CDR3 protein. D genes are given only for firm matches. Clone size is shown for a subset of rows, as once, few, many or a class of expanded clone.

size: once
V: TRBV5-6
J: TRBJ2-2
D: NA
DNA: TGTGCCAGCATCCTCTTGAACACCGGGGAGCTGTTTTTT
CDR3: CASILLNTGELFF

size: NA
V: TRBV29-1
J: TRBJ2-5
D: NA
DNA: TGCAGCGTTGTAACCCGGGGACAAGAGACCCAGTACTTC
CDR3: CSVVTRGQETQYF

size: NA
V: TRBV10-3
J: TRBJ1-1
D: NA
DNA: TGTGCCATCACCGAAACGGGGGGGACTGAAGCTTTCTTT
CDR3: CAITETGGTEAFF

size: NA
V: TRBV10-1
J: TRBJ2-2
D: NA
DNA: TGCGCCAGCAGGGACAAGTCGGGCGGGGAGCTGTTTTTT
CDR3: CASRDKSGGELFF

size: NA
V: TRBV6-5
J: TRBJ2-7
D: NA
DNA: TGTGCCAGCACGGCTGGGGGGTCTTTTTCCTACGAGCAGTACTTC
CDR3: CASTAGGSFSYEQYF

size: few
V: TRBV5-1
J: TRBJ1-1
D: NA
DNA: TGCGCCAGCAGCCTTCTTGAGGCGAACACTGAAGCTTTCTTT
CDR3: CASSLLEANTEAFF

size: few
V: TRBV2
J: TRBJ1-5
D: TRBD1
DNA: TGTGCCAGCAGCCTGGACAGGCGCAATCAGCCCCAGCATTTT
CDR3: CASSLDRRNQPQHF

size: NA
V: TRBV6-5
J: TRBJ1-3
D: NA
DNA: TGTGCCAGCAGTTACGGCCGATACCGCTCTGGAAACACCATATATTTT
CDR3: CASSYGRYRSGNTIYF

size: NA
V: TRBV12-3/TRBV12-4
J: TRBJ1-2
D: NA
DNA: TGTGCCAGCAGCCCAGGGGAATTTAGGGGCTACACCTTC
CDR3: CASSPGEFRGYTF

size: NA
V: TRBV7-8
J: TRBJ1-6
D: TRBD1
DNA: TGTGCCAGCAGCTTCGACAGGGCGAATTCACCCCTCCACTTT
CDR3: CASSFDRANSPLHF

size: NA
V: TRBV4-1
J: TRBJ2-3
D: NA
DNA: TGCGCCAGCAGCCGCGAGGGAGGATTCAGCACAGATACGCAGTATTTT
CDR3: CASSREGGFSTDTQYF

size: NA
V: TRBV7-9
J: TRBJ1-2
D: TRBD1
DNA: TGTGCCAGCAGCTTAATTCAGGGGGAACGCTACACCTTC
CDR3: CASSLIQGERYTF